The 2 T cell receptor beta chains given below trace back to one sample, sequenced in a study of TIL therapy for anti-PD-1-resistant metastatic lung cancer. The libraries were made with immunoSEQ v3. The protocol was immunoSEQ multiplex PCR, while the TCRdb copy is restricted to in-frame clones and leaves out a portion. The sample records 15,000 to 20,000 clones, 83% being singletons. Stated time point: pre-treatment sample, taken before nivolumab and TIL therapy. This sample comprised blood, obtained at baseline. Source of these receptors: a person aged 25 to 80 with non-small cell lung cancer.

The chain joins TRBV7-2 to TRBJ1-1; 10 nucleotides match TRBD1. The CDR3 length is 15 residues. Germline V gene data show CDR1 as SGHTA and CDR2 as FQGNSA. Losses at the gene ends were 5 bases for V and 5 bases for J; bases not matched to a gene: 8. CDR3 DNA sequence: TGTGCCAGCAGCCCCCGGAGGGACAGGGGAACTGAAGCTTTCTTT. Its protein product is CASSPRRDRGTEAFF.

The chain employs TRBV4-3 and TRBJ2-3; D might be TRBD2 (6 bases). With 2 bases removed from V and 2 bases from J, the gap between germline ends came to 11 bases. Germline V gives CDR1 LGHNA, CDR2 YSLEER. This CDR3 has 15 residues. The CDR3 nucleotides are TGCGCCAGCAGCCAATTTCGGACTAACACAGATACGCAGTATTTT. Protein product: CASSQFRTNTDTQYF.